Sequencing of this T cell receptor beta chain was carried out in a study of low-dose radiotherapy and immunotherapy resistance in tumors (dated 2022 in TCRdb). Study-level background: In Cohort 1, 0.5 Gy per fraction was delivered every 2 weeks, and a total PTV dose of 6.5 Gy was prescribed. Intravenous cyclophosphamide at 200 mg/m2 was administered every two weeks, one day ahead of each radiation and immunotherapy administration. Nivolumab was administered intravenously as a 240 mg flat dose every two weeks, and ipilimumab was administered intravenously at 1 mg/kg every six weeks. In Cohort 2, 1 Gy per fraction was delivered every two weeks, for a total of 13 Gy over 26 weeks. Trial participants were not randomized into treatment groups. Eight patients were included in the translational analysis, namely three from the first dose cohort plus the first five from the second dose cohort. Starting on cycle 1 day 1, patients took 300 mg of aspirin by mouth once daily for four cycles.

To note about this clonotype: Its antigen has not been determined. Base quality data are lacking; no much larger clone is found one base away.

Donors were enrolled in RACIN, a single-arm phase I dose-escalation trial in which nivolumab, ipilimumab, aspirin, low-dose cyclophosphamide and low-dose radiotherapy were combined. Patients were eligible if they had advanced solid tumors that were TIL-negative. Reading from cysteine to phenylalanine, the CDR3 counts 14 amino acids. CDR3 DNA only is kept here, 42 bases in frame from base 1. V was cut back by 3 bases and J by 2 bases, leaving a gap of 11 bases between them. Based on the germline V gene, the CDR1 and CDR2 sequences are KGHSH and LQKENI. First-strand cDNA was synthesized with Superscript III and a set of TRAV- and TRBV-specific primers, covering both TCRalpha and TCRbeta chains. TCRs were amplified with Phusion for 20 PCR cycles, with a constant-region primer paired with the adapter attached to the V primers. Amplification of the isolated mRNA was done with the MessageAmp II aRNA Amplification Kit, which involved a roughly 16-hour in vitro transcription at 37 degrees C. mRNA for TCR sequencing was isolated with the Dynabeads mRNA DIRECT Purification Kit. Indexed Illumina adapters were added in a second approximately 25-cycle Phusion PCR, and the resulting products were purified with AMPure XP beads. Turning to the authors' computational methods: Custom Perl scripts were used to pool TCR sequences that encoded the same protein, to remove out-of-frame sequences, and to calculate the abundance of each clonotype. TCR sequences supported by only a single read were excluded from analysis. Among the metrics used to describe the repertoires were Shannon entropy, Gini index, clonality, richness, and the frequency of TCRs shared between repertoires. In-frame beta chains were kept once TCRdb had trimmed the public reads at Q25 with fastp and called clones with MiXCR. Under each unique CDR3 protein, matching rows form one entry showing the most common genes and DNA. The V and J calls reflect TCRdb's pipeline rather than the authors' work. A total of approximately 14,000 distinct CDR3 sequences appear in this sample, less than 55% of them only once. The leading ten clones occupy about 4% of the sample.

The TCR sequence derives from a human donor with advanced metastatic prostate, ovarian, gallbladder or colorectal cancer (not recorded which). This table probably holds off-target reads from a library built for another chain. This chain is built from TRBV18 and TRBJ2-7; the D gene cannot be resolved beyond TRBD1 or TRBD2, each matching 5 bases. This receptor carries the CDR3 CASSPGQGPYEQYF. The nucleotide sequence reads TGTGCCAGCTCACCGGGGCAGGGACCCTACGAGCAGTACTTC.